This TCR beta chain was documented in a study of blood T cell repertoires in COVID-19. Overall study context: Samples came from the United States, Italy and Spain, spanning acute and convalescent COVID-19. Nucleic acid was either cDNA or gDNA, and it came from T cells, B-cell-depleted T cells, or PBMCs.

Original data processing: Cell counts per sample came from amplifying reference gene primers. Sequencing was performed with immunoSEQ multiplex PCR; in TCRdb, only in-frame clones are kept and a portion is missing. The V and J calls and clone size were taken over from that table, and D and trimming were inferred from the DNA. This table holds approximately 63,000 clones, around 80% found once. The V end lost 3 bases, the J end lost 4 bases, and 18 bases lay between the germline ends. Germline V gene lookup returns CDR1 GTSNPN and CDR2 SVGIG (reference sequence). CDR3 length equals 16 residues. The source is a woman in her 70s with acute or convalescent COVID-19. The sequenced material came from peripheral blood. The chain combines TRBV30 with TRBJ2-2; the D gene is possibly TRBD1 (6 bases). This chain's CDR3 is CAWSRTSFRGTGELFF. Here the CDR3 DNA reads TGTGCCTGGAGCCGGACATCTTTCAGGGGCACCGGGGAGCTGTTTTTT. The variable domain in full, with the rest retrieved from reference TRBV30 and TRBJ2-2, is SQTIHQWPATLVQPVGSPLSLECTVEGTSNPNLYWYRQAAGRGLQLLFYSVGIGQISSEVPQNLSASRPQDRQFILSSKKLLLSDSGFYLCAWSRTSFRGTGELFFGEGSRLTVL.